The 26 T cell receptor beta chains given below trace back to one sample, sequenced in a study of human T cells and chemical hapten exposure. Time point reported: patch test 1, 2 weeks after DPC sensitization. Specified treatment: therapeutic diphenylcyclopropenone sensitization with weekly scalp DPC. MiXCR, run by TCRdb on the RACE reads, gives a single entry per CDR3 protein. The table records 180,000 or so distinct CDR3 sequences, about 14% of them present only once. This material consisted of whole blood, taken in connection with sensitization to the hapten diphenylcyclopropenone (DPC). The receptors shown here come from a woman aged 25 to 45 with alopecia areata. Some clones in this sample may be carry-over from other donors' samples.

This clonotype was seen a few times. The CDR3 sequence is CASSLSGFSNQPQHF. The CDR3 DNA follows: TGTGCCAGCAGTTTAAGTGGATTTAGCAATCAGCCCCAGCATTTT. The V gene is TRBV28, the J gene TRBJ1-5; D unclear. V lost 2 bases, J lost 0 bases, and 8 bases lay in between. Germline lookup yields CDR1 MDHEN and CDR2 SYDVKM. The CDR3 length is 15 residues.

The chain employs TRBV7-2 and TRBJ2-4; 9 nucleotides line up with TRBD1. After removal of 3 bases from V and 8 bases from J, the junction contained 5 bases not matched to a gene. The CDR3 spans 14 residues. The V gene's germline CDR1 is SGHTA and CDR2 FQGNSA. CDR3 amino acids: CASSFGTGWDIQYF. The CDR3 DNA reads TGTGCCAGCAGCTTCGGGACAGGGTGGGACATTCAGTACTTC. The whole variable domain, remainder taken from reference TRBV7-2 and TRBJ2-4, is GAGVSQSPSNKVTEKGKDVELRCDPISGHTALYWYRQSLGQGLEFLIYFQGNSAPDKSGLPSDRFSAERTGGSVSTLTIQRTQQEDSAVYLCASSFGTGWDIQYFGAGTRLSVL.

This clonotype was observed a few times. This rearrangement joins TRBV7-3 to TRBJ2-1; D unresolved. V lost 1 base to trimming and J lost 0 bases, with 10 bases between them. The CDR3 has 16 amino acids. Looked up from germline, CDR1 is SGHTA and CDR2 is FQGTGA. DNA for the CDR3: TGTGCCAGCAGCTTAAGTGGACGGAGCTCCTACAATGAGCAGTTCTTC. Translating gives CASSLSGRSSYNEQFF.

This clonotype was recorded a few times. CDR3 residues: CASSRGGSFNEQFF. CDR3 DNA: TGTGCCAGCAGCCGGGGGGGCAGCTTCAATGAGCAGTTCTTC. The chain uses TRBV6-2 or TRBV6-3 and TRBJ2-1; 8 bases line up with TRBD2. The CDR3 is made up of 14 amino acids. V shed 6 bases, J shed 6 bases, and the junction held 7 bases outside the gene matches. Germline-derived CDR1 and CDR2 are MNHEY and SVGEGT.

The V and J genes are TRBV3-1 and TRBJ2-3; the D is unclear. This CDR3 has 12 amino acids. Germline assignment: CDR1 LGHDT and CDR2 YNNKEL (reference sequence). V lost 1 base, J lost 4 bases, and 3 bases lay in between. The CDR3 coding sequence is TGTGCCAGCAGCCAAGTGTCAGATACGCAGTATTTT. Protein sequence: CASSQVSDTQYF.

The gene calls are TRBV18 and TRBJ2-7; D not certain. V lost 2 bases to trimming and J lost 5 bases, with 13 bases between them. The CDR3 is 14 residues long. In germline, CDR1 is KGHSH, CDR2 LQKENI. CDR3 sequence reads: CASSPYSSLDEQYF. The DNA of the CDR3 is TGTGCCAGCTCACCATACTCGAGTCTCGACGAGCAGTACTTC.

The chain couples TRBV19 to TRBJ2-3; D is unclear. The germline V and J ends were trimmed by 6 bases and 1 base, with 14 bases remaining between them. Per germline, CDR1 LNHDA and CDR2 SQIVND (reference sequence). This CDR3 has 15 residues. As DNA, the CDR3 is TGTGCCAGTAGATCTGATAAGGCGGGCACAGATACGCAGTATTTT. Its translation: CASRSDKAGTDTQYF.

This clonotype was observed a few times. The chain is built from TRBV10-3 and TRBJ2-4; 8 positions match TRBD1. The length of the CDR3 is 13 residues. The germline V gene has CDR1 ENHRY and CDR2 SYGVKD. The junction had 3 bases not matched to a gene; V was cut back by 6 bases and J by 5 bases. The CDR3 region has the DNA TGTGCCATCAGCCCGACAGGGGAAAACATTCAGTACTTC. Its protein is CAISPTGENIQYF.

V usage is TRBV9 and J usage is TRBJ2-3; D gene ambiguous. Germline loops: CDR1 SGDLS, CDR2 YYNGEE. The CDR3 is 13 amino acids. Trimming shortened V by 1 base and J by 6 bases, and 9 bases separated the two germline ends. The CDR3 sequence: CASSVSPGDTQYF. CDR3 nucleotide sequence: TGTGCCAGCAGCGTAAGTCCCGGGGATACGCAGTATTTT.

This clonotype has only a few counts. The CDR3, as DNA: TGCGCCAGCAGCCAAGATCTTCCGGGGAAGAGCAATCAGCCCCAGCATTTT. The encoded protein is CASSQDLPGKSNQPQHF. The chain employs TRBV4-3 and TRBJ1-5, with no clear D. The CDR3 consists of 17 residues. Deletions cut 0 bases from V and 1 base from J, with 13 bases between. Germline V gives CDR1 LGHNA, CDR2 YSLEER.

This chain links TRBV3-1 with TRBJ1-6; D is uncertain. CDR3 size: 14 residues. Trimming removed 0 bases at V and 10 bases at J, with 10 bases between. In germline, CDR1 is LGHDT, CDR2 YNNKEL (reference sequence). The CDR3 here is CASSQDGVGSPLHF. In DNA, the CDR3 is TGTGCCAGCAGCCAAGATGGGGTCGGGTCACCCCTCCACTTT.

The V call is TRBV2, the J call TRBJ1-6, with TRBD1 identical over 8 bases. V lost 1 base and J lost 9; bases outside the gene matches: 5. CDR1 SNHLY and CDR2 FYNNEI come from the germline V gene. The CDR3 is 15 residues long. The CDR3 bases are TGTGCCAGCAGTGAAGAGGGGGACAGGACTTCACCCCTCCACTTT. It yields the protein CASSEEGDRTSPLHF.

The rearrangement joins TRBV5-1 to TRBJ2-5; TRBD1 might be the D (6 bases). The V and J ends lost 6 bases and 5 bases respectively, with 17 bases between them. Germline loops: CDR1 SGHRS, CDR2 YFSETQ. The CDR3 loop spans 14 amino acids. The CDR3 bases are TGCGCCAGCAATCCCCGGACAGCCCGGGAGACCCAGTACTTC. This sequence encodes CASNPRTARETQYF.

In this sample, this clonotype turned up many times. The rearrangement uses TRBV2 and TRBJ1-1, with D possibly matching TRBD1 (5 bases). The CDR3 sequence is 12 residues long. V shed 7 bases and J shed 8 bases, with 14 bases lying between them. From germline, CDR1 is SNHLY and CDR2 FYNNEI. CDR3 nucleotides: TGTGCCAGCACCCTCGCCCAGGGCGAAGCTTTCTTT. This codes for CASTLAQGEAFF.

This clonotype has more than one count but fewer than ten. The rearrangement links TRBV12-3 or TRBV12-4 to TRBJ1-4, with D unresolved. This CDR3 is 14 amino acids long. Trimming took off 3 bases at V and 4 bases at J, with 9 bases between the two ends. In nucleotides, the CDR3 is TGTGCCAGCAGTTTGAACGTCCATAATGAAAAACTGTTTTTT. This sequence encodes CASSLNVHNEKLFF.

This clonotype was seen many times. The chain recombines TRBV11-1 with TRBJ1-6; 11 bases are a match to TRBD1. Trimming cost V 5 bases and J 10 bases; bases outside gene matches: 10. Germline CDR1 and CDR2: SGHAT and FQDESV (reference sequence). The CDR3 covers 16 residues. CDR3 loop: CASSTRTGGLSSPLHF. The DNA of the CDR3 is TGTGCCAGCAGCACCCGGACAGGGGGCCTATCCTCACCCCTCCACTTT.

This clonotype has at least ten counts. Written as DNA, the CDR3 is TGTGCCAGCTCACCCCGGCAGGGTGGGGGCACAGATACGCAGTATTTT. Translating it yields CASSPRQGGGTDTQYF. The rearrangement joins TRBV18 to TRBJ2-3; perhaps TRBD1 as D (5 bases). The CDR3 totals 16 residues. Germline CDR1 and CDR2: KGHSH and LQKENI. V gave up 3 bases and J gave up 1 base, with 14 bases separating them. The full variable domain, its missing parts supplied by reference TRBV18 and TRBJ2-3, is NAGVMQNPRHLVRRRGQEARLRCSPMKGHSHVYWYRQLPEEGLKFMVYLQKENIIDESGMPKERFSAEFPKEGPSILRIQQVVRGDSAAYFCASSPRQGGGTDTQYFGPGTRLTVL.

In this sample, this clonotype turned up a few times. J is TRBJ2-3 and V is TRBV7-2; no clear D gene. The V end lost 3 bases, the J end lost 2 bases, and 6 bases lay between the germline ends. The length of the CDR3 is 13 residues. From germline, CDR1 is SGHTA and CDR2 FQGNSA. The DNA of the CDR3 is TGTGCCAGCAGCTTCCTAAACACAGATACGCAGTATTTT. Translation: CASSFLNTDTQYF.

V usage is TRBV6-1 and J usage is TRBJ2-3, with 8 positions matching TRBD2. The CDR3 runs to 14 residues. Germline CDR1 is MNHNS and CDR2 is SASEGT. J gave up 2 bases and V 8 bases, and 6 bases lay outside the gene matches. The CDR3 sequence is CASYSGTDTDTQYF. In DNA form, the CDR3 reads TGTGCCAGCTATAGCGGGACTGACACAGATACGCAGTATTTT.

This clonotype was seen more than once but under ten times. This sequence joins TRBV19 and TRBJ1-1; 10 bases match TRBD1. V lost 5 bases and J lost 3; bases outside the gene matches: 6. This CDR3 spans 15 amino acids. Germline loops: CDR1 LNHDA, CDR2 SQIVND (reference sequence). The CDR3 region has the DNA TGTGCCAGTAGTGCGATGACAGGGGGCCACACTGAAGCTTTCTTT. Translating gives CASSAMTGGHTEAFF.

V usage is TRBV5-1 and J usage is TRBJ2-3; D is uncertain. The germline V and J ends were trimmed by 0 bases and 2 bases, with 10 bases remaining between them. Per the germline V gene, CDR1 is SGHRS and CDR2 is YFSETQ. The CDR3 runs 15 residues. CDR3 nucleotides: TGCGCCAGCAGCTTGGCGCCACCAAACACAGATACGCAGTATTTT. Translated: CASSLAPPNTDTQYF. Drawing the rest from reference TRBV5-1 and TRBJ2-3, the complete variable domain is KAGVTQTPRYLIKTRGQQVTLSCSPISGHRSVSWYQQTPGQGLQFLFEYFSETQRNKGNFPGRFSGRQFSNSRSEMNVSTLELGDSALYLCASSLAPPNTDTQYFGPGTRLTVL.

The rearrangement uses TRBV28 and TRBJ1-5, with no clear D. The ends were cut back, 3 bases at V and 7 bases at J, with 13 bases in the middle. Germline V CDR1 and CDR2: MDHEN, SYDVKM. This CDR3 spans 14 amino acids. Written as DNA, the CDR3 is TGTGCCAGCAGTTTCGGGTCAGGAAAGCAGCCCCAGCATTTT. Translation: CASSFGSGKQPQHF. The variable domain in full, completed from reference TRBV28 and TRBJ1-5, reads DVKVTQSSRYLVKRTGEKVFLECVQDMDHENMFWYRQDPGLGLRLIYFSYDVKMKEKGDIPEGYSVSREKKERFSLILESASTNQTSMYLCASSFGSGKQPQHFGDGTRLSIL.

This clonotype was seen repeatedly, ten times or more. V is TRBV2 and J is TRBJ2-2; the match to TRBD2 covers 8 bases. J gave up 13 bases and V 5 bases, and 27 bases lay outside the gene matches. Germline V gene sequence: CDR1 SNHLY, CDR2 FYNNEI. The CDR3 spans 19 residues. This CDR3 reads CASSPRTSRDTGERPPLFF. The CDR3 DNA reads TGTGCCAGCAGTCCAAGGACTAGCAGAGACACCGGGGAGCGGCCCCCGCTGTTTTTT.

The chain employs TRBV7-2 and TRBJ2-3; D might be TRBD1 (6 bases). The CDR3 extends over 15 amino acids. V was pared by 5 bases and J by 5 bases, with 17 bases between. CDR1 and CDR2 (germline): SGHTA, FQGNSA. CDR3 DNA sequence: TGTGCCAGCAGCATACAGGGCATAGGGGGAGATACGCAGTATTTT. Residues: CASSIQGIGGDTQYF.

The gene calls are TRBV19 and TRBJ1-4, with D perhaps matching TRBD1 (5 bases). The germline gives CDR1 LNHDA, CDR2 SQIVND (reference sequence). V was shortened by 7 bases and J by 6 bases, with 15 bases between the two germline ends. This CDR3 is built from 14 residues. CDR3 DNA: TGTGCCAGTATAGGGGCGAACGTGGATGAAAAACTGTTTTTT. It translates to CASIGANVDEKLFF.

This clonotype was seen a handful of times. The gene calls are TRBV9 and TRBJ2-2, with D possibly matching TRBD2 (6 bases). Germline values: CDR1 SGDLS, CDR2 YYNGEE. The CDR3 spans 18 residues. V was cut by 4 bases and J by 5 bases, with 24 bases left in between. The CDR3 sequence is CASSSPLGGARRTGELFF. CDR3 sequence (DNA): TGTGCCAGCAGCTCCCCCCTTGGAGGGGCTAGGAGAACCGGGGAGCTGTTTTTT.